The 24 T cell receptor beta chains in this list originate from one sample, sequenced in a study of blood T cell repertoires in COVID-19. Measured with immunoSEQ multiplex PCR; TCRdb has only the in-frame clones, and not every one. The sample contains about 140,000 clones, about four fifths of which appear only once. Sequenced input: peripheral blood. The receptors come from a human donor in a cohort sampled during active COVID-19.

This chain connects TRBV7-3 to TRBJ2-5; unclear D gene. This CDR3 contains 14 residues. V was clipped by 2 bases and J by 3 bases, with 10 bases between them. CDR1 is SGHTA, CDR2 FQGTGA, per germline. The CDR3 nucleotides read TGTGCCAGCAGCTTATCTGGCCGTAAAGAGACCCAGTACTTC. Amino acid sequence: CASSLSGRKETQYF.

The chain links TRBV28 to TRBJ2-7; TRBD1 agrees at 10 bases. The CDR3 contains 18 residues. Per germline, CDR1 MDHEN and CDR2 SYDVKM. Unmatched junction bases numbered 23, after V lost 8 bases and J lost 7 bases. In nucleotides, the CDR3 is TGTGCCAGCGGGGGGGGCTTAACCGGGACAGGGGCTACCGGGGAGCAGTACTTC. Translating it yields CASGGGLTGTGATGEQYF.

V is TRBV7-2 and J is TRBJ2-5; D gene unclear. Trimming shortened V by 1 base and J by 2 bases, and 8 bases separated the two germline ends. The CDR3 loop spans 14 amino acids. The germline V gene has CDR1 SGHTA and CDR2 FQGNSA. CDR3 sequence (DNA): TGTGCCAGCAGCTTAGTGTACAGACAAGAGACCCAGTACTTC. Its protein product is CASSLVYRQETQYF.

The chain has TRBV7-9 and TRBJ2-7, with 7 bases identical to TRBD1. J was trimmed by 4 bases and V by 4 bases; bases with no gene match: 7. The CDR3 runs to 14 residues. Germline lookup yields CDR1 SEHNR and CDR2 FQNEAQ (reference sequence). The CDR3 DNA reads as TGTGCCAGCAGCTCCCTTGAGACAGGGTACGAGCAGTACTTC. It specifies CASSSLETGYEQYF. The variable domain in full, completed from reference TRBV7-9 and TRBJ2-7, reads DTGVSQNPRHKITKRGQNVTFRCDPISEHNRLYWYRQTLGQGPEFLTYFQNEAQLEKSRLLSDRFSAERPKGSFSTLEIQRTEQGDSAMYLCASSSLETGYEQYFGPGTRLTVT.

J is TRBJ1-5 and V is TRBV7-9; possible D gene TRBD1, 6 bases. Trimming stripped 1 base from V and 2 bases from J, with 9 bases between. CDR3 size: 15 residues. Germline V CDR1 and CDR2: SEHNR, FQNEAQ (reference sequence). The CDR3 DNA reads as TGTGCCAGCAGCTTAGTGGGGGGGCGCAATCAGCCCCAGCATTTT. Its translation: CASSLVGGRNQPQHF.

The chain carries TRBV19 and TRBJ1-2; TRBD1 matches at 10 bases. The V gene's germline CDR1 is LNHDA and CDR2 SQIVND (reference sequence). This CDR3 region has 14 residues. V was pared by 5 bases and J by 7 bases, with 7 bases of the junction left unmatched. CDR3 DNA sequence: TGTGCCAGTAGTCCGGGACAGGGGTTTGGTGGCTACACCTTC. Translated, it gives CASSPGQGFGGYTF.

The rearrangement joins TRBV5-6 to TRBJ2-3; 10 bases are shared with TRBD2. In germline, CDR1 is SGHDT, CDR2 YYEEEE. The CDR3 sequence is 16 residues long. The V gene end was trimmed by 0 bases and the J gene end by 3 bases; junction bases not matched to a gene: 4. In DNA, the CDR3 is TGTGCCAGCAGCTTGGAGGCTAGCGGGAGAACAGATACGCAGTATTTT. Residues: CASSLEASGRTDTQYF.

The V call is TRBV4-3, the J call TRBJ2-3, with D unresolved. Germline V lookup: CDR1 LGHNA, CDR2 YSLEER. The CDR3 has 16 amino acids. The V end was cut by 0 bases, the J end by 0 bases, with 10 bases between. The CDR3 DNA sequence: TGCGCCAGCAGCCAAGATTACGGTCTTAGCACAGATACGCAGTATTTT. Translating it yields CASSQDYGLSTDTQYF.

This clone was recorded only once. The CDR3 DNA follows: TGTGCCAGCAGTTTATTTTCTCCTGGAAACACCATATATTTT. Protein product: CASSLFSPGNTIYF. The chain employs TRBV28 and TRBJ1-3; D is undetermined. CDR1 MDHEN and CDR2 SYDVKM come from the germline V gene. CDR3 length: 14 residues. V lost 1 base and J lost 2, with 6 bases in between.

The J gene is TRBJ2-7, the V gene TRBV6-2 or TRBV6-3; 9 positions match TRBD1. J was trimmed by 3 bases and V by 4 bases; bases with no gene match: 10. CDR3 length: 16 residues. Germline lookup yields CDR1 MNHEY and CDR2 SVGEGT. This CDR3 is CASSSRRTGAVYEQYF. In DNA form, the CDR3 reads TGTGCCAGCAGTTCCCGACGGACAGGGGCGGTCTACGAGCAGTACTTC.

V is TRBV3-1 (or the pseudogene TRBV3-2) and J is TRBJ1-2, with a possible D match to TRBD1 (5 bases). Germline CDR1 LGHDT, CDR2 YNNKEL (reference sequence). This CDR3 is 14 amino acids long. V lost 1 base to trimming and J lost 7 bases, with 13 bases between them. The CDR3 region has the DNA TGTGCCAGCAGCCAAGGCGGCAGGGCCGGTGGCTACACCTTC. Protein: CASSQGGRAGGYTF.

J is TRBJ2-7 and V is TRBV5-6; 16 bases are a match to TRBD2. Unmatched junction bases numbered 7, after V lost 4 bases and J lost 6 bases. CDR3 size: 16 residues. CDR1 is SGHDT, CDR2 YYEEEE, per germline. This chain's CDR3 is CASSVGLAGGPGEQYF. CDR3 coding DNA: TGTGCCAGCAGCGTGGGACTAGCGGGAGGGCCGGGCGAGCAGTACTTC.

The chain is built from TRBV10-2 and TRBJ1-2; no firm D call. Germline V gives CDR1 WSHSY, CDR2 SAAADI. This CDR3 is built from 13 residues. The germline V and J ends were trimmed by 5 bases and 8 bases, with 15 bases remaining between them. CDR3: CASSSSAPRGYTF. The CDR3, as DNA: TGCGCCAGCAGTTCTTCAGCCCCTAGGGGCTACACCTTC.

This clone was recorded a few times. The chain recombines TRBV29-1 with TRBJ2-7; possible D gene TRBD1, 6 bases. Germline V lookup: CDR1 SQVTM, CDR2 ANQGSEA. Trimming shortened V by 7 bases and J by 0 bases, and 13 bases separated the two germline ends. The CDR3 spans 13 residues. Written as DNA, the CDR3 is TGCAGCGCCAGACAGGCAAGCTCCTACGAGCAGTACTTC. It translates to CSARQASSYEQYF.

Only one count was recorded for this clone. The chain has TRBV7-2 and TRBJ1-1; D remains ambiguous. V gave up 3 bases and J gave up 2 bases, with 10 bases separating them. This CDR3 is built from 14 residues. Germline assignment: CDR1 SGHTA and CDR2 FQGNSA. CDR3 in DNA: TGTGCCAGCAGCTTCGGACGGACTAACACTGAAGCTTTCTTT. It specifies CASSFGRTNTEAFF.

The chain is built from TRBV11-2 and TRBJ2-1, with D possibly TRBD1 on 5 matching bases. The CDR3 has 15 amino acids. V dropped 8 bases and J dropped 3 bases, with 17 bases sitting between them. Germline CDR1 SGHAT, CDR2 FQNNGV. Written as DNA, the CDR3 is TGTGCCAGCCAAGGTGGGGCACGCTTCTACAATGAGCAGTTCTTC. Its translation: CASQGGARFYNEQFF.

The CDR3 coding sequence is TGTGCCAGCAGTGTGTCCACAGGGAACTATGGCTACACCTTC. This translates into CASSVSTGNYGYTF. The chain is built from TRBV2 and TRBJ1-2, with D maybe TRBD1 (6 bases). Between the trimmed V and J ends, which lost 4 bases and 2 bases, there was a span of 11 bases. Germline V gene data show CDR1 as SNHLY and CDR2 as FYNNEI. The CDR3 consists of 14 residues.

Comments on this clone: The sample carries other DNA sequences with the same CDR3. The CDR3 loop reads CASSLGSGETQYF. CDR3 nucleotide sequence: TGTGCCAGCAGCTTAGGTAGCGGTGAGACCCAGTACTTC. V is TRBV7-2 and J is TRBJ2-5; tentative D call: TRBD2 (6 bases). Germline assignment: CDR1 SGHTA and CDR2 FQGNSA. The ends were cut back, 1 base at V and 5 bases at J, with 8 bases in the middle. The CDR3 has 13 amino acids.

This sequence joins TRBV28 and TRBJ2-4; D remains unclear. Germline V gives CDR1 MDHEN, CDR2 SYDVKM. V shed 4 bases and J shed 3 bases, with 13 bases lying between them. The CDR3 sequence is 15 residues long. The CDR3 spells CASSSGHLGKNIQYF. The DNA of the CDR3 is TGTGCCAGCAGTTCGGGTCACCTTGGCAAAAACATTCAGTACTTC.

The chain has TRBV11-2 and TRBJ2-1, with 8 bases lining up with TRBD2. The CDR3 length is 14 residues. Germline V gene sequence: CDR1 SGHAT, CDR2 FQNNGV. With 3 bases clipped from V and 7 bases from J, the junction kept 5 bases outside the gene matches. The CDR3, as DNA: TGTGCCAGCAGCTTTCGGGAGGGCCTTAATGAGCAGTTCTTC. This gives the protein CASSFREGLNEQFF.

The V call is TRBV6-6, the J call TRBJ2-1; 10 bases fit TRBD2. V lost 6 bases to trimming and J lost 0 bases; unmatched junction nucleotides: 5. The CDR3 is made up of 16 amino acids. Per the germline V gene, CDR1 is MNHNY and CDR2 is SVGAGI (reference sequence). CDR3 sequence (DNA): TGTGCCAGCAGCAAGCGGGAGGGGGGCTCCTACAATGAGCAGTTCTTC. As protein: CASSKREGGSYNEQFF.

Note on this clone: A read error may account for a junction end that differs from germline. The V and J genes are TRBV19 and TRBJ2-7; 9 nucleotides match TRBD1. CDR1 and CDR2 from the germline V gene are LNHDA and SQIVND (reference sequence). The CDR3 contains 13 residues. CDR3 sequence: CASSISFRDRVNF. CDR3 in DNA: TGTGCCAGTAGTATATCGTTTAGGGACAGGGTTAACTTC.

The chain has TRBV21-1 and TRBJ2-7; the D call of TRBD1 is as the table states it, not checked on the DNA. TRBV21-1 is a listed pseudogene. CDR3 length: 13 amino acids. The CDR3 region is CATRRRGSHEQYF. CDR3 DNA: TGTGCCACCCGGCGCAGGGGGTCCCACGAGCAGTACTTC.

The genes are TRBV19 and TRBJ2-2; D perhaps matches TRBD1 (6 bases). This CDR3 comprises 13 residues. Trimming removed 6 bases from V and 6 bases from J, with 11 bases in between. Looked up from germline, CDR1 is LNHDA and CDR2 is SQIVND (reference sequence). CDR3 bases: TGTGCCAGTAGGCAGGGGCGGGCCGGGGAGCTGTTTTTT. This gives the protein CASRQGRAGELFF.